This TCR beta chain was captured in a study of blood T cell repertoires in COVID-19. About the study: The origin of the acute and convalescent COVID-19 samples was the United States, Italy and Spain. T cells, B-cell-depleted T cells, or PBMCs provided the cDNA or gDNA that served as material.

This CDR3 has 12 amino acids. Deletions cut 3 bases from V and 7 bases from J, with 9 bases between. CDR1 and CDR2 (germline): WSHSY, SAAADI. In the authors' methods: Scientists estimated how many nucleated cells there were by amplifying reference gene primers. The assay was immunoSEQ multiplex PCR, and TCRdb's table has in-frame clones only and misses some. That table supplies the V and J calls and clone size; D and trimming were determined from the DNA. Among under 250,000 clones listed, approximately 84% were seen once. This clone was recorded a few times. The TCR was taken from a woman in her twenties or thirties who had recovered from COVID-19. Specimen: peripheral blood. The chain couples TRBV10-2 to TRBJ1-1; D gene uncertain. The CDR3, as DNA: TGCGCCAGCAGTGAATCACAGCTTGAAGCTTTCTTT. Residues: CASSESQLEAFF.